This TCR beta chain stems from a study of T cells in Graves' hyperthyroidism and ophthalmopathy. Over 9 ml of fresh peripheral blood supplied the PBMCs. Researchers amplified the TCR beta CDR3 regions from RNA transcripts. During a first-round RT-PCR of the TCR CDR3, the HTBI primer set was used. TCRdb reprocessed the multiplex PCR reads with MiXCR, giving one entry per CDR3 protein. The repertoire consists of hundreds of thousands of distinct CDR3 sequences, with less than 25% occurring once and the leading ten covering about 34%. The sample holds a few counts of this clonotype. Its antigen is as yet unknown. General study results and limits: In blood, most of the thyroid clonotypes expanded above 0.001 were also present.

The sequencing sample was made of blood. The source of this sequence is a man aged 25 to 40 with Graves' ophthalmopathy.

For the CDR3, the DNA is TGCGCCAGCAGCGACCCAGGACTAGTTGAGACCCAGTACTTC. Translation gives CASSDPGLVETQYF. The chain recombines TRBV5-1 with TRBJ2-5; TRBD2 matches 7 bases. V shed 4 bases and J 5 bases; nucleotides not matched to a gene: 8. The CDR3 covers 14 residues. From germline, CDR1 is SGHRS and CDR2 YFSETQ. The full variable domain, rest sourced from reference TRBV5-1 and TRBJ2-5, is KAGVTQTPRYLIKTRGQQVTLSCSPISGHRSVSWYQQTPGQGLQFLFEYFSETQRNKGNFPGRFSGRQFSNSRSEMNVSTLELGDSALYLCASSDPGLVETQYFGPGTRLLVL.